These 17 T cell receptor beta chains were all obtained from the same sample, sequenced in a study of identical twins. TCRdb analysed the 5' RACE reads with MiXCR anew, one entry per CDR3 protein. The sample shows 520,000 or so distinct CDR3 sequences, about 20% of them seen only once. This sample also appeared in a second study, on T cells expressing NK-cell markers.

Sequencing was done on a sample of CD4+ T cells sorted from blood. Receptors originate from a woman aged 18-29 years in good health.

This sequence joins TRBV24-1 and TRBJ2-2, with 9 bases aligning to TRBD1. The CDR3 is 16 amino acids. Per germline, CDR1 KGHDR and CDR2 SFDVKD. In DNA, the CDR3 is TGTTCTACCAGTGGAGGGACAGGGCAGAACACCGGGGAGCTGTTTTTT. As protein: CSTSGGTGQNTGELFF.

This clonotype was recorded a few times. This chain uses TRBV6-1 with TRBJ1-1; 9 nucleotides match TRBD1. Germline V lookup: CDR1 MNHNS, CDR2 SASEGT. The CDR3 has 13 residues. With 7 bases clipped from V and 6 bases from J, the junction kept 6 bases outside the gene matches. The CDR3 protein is CASTLDRGSEAFF. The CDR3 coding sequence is TGTGCCAGCACCCTGGACAGGGGCTCTGAAGCTTTCTTT.

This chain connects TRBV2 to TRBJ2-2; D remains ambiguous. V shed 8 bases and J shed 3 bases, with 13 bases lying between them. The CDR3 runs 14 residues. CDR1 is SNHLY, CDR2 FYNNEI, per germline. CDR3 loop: CASRSDLYTGELFF. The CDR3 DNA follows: TGTGCCAGCCGATCCGACTTGTACACCGGGGAGCTGTTTTTT.

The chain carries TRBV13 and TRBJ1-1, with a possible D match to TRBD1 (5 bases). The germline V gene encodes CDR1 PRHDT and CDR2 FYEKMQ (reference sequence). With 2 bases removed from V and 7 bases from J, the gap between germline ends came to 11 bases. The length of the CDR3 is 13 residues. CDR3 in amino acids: CASSLQGIGEAFF. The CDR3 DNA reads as TGTGCCAGCAGCTTACAGGGAATAGGTGAAGCTTTCTTT.

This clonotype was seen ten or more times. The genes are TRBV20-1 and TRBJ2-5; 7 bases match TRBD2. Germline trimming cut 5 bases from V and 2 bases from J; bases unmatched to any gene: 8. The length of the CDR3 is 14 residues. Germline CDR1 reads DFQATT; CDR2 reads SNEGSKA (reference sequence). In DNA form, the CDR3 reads TGCAGTGCTCGTCATCAGCGGGGACAAGAGACCCAGTACTTC. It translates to CSARHQRGQETQYF.

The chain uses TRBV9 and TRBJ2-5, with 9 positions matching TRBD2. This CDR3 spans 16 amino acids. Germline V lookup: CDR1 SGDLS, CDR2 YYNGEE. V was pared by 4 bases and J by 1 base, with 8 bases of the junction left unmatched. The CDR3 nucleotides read TGTGCCAGCAGCCTGGGGACTAGCCGGCCCCAAGAGACCCAGTACTTC. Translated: CASSLGTSRPQETQYF.

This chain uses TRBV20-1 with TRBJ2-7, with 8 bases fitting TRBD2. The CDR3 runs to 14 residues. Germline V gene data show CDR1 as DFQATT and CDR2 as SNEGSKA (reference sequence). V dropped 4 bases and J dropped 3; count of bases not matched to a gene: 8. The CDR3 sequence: CSAKRSGSGYEQYF. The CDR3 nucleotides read TGCAGTGCTAAAAGGAGCGGGAGTGGCTACGAGCAGTACTTC.

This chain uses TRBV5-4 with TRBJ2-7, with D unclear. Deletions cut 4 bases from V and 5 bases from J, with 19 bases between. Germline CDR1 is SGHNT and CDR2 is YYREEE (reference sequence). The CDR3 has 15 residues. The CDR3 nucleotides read TGTGCCAGCAGCGCCGACGGAGCTCTCGGCGACGAGCAGTACTTC. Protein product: CASSADGALGDEQYF.

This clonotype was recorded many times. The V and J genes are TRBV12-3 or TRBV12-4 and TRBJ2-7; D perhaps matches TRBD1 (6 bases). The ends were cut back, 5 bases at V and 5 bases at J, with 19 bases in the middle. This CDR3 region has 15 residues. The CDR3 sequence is CASSNRTAKWNEQYF. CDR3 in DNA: TGTGCCAGCAGTAATAGGACAGCTAAATGGAACGAGCAGTACTTC.

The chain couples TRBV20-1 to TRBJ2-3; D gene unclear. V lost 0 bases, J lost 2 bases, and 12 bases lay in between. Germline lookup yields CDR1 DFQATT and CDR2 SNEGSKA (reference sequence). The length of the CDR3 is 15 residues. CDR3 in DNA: TGCAGTGCTAGAGATCTGGAGATCTACACAGATACGCAGTATTTT. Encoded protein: CSARDLEIYTDTQYF.

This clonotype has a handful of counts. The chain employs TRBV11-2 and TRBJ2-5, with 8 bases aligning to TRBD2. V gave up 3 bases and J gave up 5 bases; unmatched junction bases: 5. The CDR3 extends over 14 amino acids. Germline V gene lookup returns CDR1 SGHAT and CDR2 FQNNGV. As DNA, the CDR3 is TGTGCCAGCAGCTTCCACGGGAGGGGGGAGACCCAGTACTTC. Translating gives CASSFHGRGETQYF.

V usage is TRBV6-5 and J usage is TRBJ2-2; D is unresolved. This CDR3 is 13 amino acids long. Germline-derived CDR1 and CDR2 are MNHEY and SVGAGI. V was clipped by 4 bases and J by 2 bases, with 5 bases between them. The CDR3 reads CASSSHNTGELFF. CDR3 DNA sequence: TGTGCCAGCAGTTCCCATAACACCGGGGAGCTGTTTTTT.

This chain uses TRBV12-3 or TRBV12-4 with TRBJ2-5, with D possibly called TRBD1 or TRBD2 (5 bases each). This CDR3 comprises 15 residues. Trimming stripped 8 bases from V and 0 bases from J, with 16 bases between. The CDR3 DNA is TGTGCCAGCTCCGGGGCGAGGGTACACCAAGAGACCCAGTACTTC. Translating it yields CASSGARVHQETQYF.

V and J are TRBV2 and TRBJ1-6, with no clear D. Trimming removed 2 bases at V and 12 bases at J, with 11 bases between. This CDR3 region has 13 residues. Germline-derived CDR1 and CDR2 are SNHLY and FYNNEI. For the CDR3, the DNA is TGTGCCAGCAGTGAAACGGGTCGGGGACCCCTCCACTTT. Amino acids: CASSETGRGPLHF.

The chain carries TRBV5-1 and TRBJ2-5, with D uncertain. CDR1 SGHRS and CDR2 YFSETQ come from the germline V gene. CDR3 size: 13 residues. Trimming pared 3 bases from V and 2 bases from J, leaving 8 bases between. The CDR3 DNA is TGCGCCAGCAGCTACTCGACTCAAGAGACCCAGTACTTC. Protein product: CASSYSTQETQYF.

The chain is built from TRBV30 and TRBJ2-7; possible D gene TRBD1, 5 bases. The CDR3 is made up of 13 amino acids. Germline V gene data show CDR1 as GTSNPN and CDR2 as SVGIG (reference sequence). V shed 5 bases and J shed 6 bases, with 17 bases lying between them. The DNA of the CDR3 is TGTGCCTGGCGGACCGACGTTGGGGCCGAGCAGTACTTC. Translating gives CAWRTDVGAEQYF.

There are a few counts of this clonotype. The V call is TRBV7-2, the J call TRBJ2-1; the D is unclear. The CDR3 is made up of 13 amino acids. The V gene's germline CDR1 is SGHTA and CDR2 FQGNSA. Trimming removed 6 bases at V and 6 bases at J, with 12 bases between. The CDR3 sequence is CASRSGRSNEQFF. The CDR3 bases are TGTGCCAGCAGATCTGGCAGGAGCAATGAGCAGTTCTTC.